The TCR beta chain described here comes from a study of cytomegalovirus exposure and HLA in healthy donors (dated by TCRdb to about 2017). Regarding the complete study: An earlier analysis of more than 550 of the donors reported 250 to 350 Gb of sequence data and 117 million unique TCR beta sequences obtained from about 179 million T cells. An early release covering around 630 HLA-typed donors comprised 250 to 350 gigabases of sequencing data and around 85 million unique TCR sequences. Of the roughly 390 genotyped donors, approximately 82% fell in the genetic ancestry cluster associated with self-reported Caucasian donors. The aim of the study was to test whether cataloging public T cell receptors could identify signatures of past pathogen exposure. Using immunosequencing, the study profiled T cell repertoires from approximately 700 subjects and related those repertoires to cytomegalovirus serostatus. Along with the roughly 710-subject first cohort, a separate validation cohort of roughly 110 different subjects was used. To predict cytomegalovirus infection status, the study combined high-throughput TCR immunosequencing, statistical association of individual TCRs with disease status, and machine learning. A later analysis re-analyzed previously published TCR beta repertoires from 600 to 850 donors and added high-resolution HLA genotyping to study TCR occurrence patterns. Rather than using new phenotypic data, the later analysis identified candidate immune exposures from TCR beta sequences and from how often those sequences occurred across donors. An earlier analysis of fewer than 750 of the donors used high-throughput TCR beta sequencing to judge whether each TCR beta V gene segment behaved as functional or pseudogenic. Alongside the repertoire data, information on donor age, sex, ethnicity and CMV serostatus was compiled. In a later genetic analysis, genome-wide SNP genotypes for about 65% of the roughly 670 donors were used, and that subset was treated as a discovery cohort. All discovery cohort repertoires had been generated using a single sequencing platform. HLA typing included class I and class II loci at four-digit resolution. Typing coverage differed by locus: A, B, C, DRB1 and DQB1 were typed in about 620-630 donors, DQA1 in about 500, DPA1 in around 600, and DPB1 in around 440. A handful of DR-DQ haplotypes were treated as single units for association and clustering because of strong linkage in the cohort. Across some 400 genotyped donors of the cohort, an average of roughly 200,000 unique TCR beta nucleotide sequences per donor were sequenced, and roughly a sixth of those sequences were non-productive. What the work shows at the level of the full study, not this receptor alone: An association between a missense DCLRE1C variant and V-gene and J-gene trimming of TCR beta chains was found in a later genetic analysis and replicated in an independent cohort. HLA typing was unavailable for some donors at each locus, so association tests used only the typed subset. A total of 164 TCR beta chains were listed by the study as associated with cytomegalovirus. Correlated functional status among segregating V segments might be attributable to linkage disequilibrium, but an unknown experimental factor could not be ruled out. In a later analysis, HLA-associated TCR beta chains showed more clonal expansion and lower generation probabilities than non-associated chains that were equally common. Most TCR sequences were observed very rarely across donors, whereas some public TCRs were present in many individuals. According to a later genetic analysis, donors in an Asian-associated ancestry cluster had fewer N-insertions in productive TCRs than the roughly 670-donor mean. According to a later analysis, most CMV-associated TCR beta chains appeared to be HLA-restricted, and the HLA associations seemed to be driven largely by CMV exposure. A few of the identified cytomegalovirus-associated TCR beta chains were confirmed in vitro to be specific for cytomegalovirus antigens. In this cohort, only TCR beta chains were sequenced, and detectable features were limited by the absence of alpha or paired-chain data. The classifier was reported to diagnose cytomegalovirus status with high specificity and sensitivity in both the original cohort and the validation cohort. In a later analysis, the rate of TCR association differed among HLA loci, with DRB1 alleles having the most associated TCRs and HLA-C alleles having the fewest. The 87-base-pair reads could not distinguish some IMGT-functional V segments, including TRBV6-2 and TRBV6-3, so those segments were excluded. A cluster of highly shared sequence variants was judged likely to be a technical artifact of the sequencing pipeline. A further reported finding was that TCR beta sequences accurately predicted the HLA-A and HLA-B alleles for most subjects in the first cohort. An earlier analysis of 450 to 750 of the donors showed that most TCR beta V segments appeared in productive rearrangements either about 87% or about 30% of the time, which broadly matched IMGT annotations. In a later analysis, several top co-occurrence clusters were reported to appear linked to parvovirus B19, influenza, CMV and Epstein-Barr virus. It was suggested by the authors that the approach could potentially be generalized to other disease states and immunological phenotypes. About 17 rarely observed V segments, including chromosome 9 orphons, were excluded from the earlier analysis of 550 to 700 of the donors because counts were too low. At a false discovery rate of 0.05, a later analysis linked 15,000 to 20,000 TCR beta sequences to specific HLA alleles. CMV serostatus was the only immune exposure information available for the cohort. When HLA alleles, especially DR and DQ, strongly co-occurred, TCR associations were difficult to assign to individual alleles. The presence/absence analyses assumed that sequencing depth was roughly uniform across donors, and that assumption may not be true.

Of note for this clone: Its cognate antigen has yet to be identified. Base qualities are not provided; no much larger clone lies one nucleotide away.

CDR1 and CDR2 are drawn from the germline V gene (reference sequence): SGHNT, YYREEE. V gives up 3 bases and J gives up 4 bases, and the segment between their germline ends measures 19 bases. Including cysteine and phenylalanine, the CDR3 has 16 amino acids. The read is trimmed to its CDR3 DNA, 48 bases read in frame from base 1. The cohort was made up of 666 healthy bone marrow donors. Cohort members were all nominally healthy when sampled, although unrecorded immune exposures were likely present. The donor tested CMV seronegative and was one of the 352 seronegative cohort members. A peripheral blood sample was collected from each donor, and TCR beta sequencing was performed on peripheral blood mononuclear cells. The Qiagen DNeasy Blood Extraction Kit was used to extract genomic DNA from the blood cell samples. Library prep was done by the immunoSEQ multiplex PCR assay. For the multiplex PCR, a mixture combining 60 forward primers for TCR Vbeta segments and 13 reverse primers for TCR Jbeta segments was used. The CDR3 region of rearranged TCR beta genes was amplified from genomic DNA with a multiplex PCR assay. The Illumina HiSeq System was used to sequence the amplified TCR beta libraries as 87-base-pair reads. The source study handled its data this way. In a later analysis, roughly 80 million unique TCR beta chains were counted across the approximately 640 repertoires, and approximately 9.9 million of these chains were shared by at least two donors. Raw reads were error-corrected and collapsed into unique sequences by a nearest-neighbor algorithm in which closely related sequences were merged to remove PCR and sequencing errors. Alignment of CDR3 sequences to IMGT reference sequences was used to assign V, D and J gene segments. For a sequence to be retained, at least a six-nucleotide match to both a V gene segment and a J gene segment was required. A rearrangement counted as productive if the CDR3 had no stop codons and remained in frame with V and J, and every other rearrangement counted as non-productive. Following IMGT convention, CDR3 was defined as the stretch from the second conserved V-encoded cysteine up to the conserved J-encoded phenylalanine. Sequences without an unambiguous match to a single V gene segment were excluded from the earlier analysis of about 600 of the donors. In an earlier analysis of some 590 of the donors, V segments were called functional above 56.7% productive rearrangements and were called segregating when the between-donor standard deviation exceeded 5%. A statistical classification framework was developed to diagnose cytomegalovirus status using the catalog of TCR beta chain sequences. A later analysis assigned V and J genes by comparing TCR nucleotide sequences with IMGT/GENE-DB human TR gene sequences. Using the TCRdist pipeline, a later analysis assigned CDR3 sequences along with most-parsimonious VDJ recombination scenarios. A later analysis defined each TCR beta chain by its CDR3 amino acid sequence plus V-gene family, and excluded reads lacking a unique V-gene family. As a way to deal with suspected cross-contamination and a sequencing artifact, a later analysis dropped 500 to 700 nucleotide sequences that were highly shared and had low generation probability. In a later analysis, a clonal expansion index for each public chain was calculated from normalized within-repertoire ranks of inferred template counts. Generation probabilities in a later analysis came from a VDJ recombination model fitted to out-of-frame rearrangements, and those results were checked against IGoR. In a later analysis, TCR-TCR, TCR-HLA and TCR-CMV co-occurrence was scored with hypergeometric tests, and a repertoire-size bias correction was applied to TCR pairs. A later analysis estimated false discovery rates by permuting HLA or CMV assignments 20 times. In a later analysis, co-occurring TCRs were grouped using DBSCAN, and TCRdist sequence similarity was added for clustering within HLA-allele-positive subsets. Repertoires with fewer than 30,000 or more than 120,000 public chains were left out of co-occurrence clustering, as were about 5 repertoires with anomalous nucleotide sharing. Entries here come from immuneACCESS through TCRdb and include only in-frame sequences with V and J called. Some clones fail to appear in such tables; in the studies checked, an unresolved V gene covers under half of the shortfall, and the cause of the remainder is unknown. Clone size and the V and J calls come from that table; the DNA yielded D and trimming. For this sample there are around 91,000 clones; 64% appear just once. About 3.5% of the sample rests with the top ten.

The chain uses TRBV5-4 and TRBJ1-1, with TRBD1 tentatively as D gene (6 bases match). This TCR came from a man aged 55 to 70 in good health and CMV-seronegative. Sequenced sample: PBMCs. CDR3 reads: CASSSRTAGRGTEAFF. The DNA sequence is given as TGTGCCAGCAGCTCAAGGACAGCGGGAAGAGGCACTGAAGCTTTCTTT.